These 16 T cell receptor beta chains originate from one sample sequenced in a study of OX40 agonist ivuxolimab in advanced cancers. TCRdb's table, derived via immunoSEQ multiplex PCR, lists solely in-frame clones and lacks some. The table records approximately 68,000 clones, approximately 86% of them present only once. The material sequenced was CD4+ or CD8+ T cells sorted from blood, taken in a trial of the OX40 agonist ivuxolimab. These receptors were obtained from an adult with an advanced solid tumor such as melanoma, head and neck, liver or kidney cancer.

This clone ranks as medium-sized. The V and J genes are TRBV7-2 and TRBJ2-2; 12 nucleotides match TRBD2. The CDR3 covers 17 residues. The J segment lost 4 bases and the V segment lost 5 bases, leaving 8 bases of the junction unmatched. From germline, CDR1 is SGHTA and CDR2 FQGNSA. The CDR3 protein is CASSPASGGARTGELFF. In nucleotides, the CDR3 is TGTGCCAGCAGCCCCGCTAGCGGGGGGGCGCGCACCGGGGAGCTGTTTTTT.

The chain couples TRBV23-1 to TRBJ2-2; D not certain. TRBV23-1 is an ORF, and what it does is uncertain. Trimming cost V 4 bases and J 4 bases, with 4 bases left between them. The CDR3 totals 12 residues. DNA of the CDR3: TGCGCCAGCAGTCGTCCCACCGGGGAGCTGTTTTTT. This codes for CASSRPTGELFF.

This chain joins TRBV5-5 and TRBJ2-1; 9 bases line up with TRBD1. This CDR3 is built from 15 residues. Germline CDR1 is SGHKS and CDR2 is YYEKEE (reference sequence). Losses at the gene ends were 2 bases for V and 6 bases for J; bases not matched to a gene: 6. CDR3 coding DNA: TGTGCCAGCAGCTTTGGACAGGGGCGGGTCAATGAGCAGTTCTTC. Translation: CASSFGQGRVNEQFF.

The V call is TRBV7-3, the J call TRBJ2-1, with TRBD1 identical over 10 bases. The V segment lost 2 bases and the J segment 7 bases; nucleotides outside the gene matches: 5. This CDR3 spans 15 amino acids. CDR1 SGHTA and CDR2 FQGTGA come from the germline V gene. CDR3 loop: CASSLVGTGENEQFF. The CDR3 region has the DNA TGTGCCAGCAGCTTAGTCGGGACAGGGGAGAATGAGCAGTTCTTC.

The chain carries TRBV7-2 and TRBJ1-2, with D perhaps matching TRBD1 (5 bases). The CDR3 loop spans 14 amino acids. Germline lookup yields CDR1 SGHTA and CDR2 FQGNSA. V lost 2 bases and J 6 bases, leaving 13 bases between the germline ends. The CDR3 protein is CASSLRQKGDGYTF. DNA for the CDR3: TGTGCCAGCAGCTTAAGACAGAAAGGGGATGGCTACACCTTC.

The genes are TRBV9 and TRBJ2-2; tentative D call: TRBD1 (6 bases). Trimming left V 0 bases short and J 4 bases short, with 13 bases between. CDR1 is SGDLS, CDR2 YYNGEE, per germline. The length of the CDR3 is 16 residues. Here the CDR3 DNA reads TGTGCCAGCAGCGTAGCGTGGTTACAGGGCACCGGGGAGCTGTTTTTT. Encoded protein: CASSVAWLQGTGELFF.

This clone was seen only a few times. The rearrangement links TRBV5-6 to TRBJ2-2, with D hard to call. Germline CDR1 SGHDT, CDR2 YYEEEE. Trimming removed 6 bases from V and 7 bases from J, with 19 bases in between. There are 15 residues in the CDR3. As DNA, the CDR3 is TGTGCCAGCAACTCACCGGCTATTCGGGTCGGGGAGCTGTTTTTT. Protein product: CASNSPAIRVGELFF.

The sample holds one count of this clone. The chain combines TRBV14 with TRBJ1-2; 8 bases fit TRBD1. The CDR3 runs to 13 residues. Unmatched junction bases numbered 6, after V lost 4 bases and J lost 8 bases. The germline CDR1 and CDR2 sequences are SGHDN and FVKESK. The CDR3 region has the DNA TGTGCCAGCAGCCCCTGGGACAGGAGGGGCTACACCTTC. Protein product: CASSPWDRRGYTF.

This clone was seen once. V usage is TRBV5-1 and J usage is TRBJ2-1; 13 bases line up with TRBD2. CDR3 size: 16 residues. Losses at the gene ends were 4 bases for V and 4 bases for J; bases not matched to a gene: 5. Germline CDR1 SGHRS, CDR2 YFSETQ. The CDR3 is CASSLGLAGDYNEQFF. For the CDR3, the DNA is TGCGCCAGCAGCCTTGGACTAGCGGGAGATTACAATGAGCAGTTCTTC.

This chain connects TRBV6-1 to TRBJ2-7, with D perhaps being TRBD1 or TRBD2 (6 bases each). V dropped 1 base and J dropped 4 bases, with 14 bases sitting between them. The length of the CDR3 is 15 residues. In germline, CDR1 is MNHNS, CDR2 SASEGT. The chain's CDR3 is CASSEGTGTGYEQYF. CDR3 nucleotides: TGTGCCAGCAGTGAAGGTACAGGGACTGGGTACGAGCAGTACTTC.

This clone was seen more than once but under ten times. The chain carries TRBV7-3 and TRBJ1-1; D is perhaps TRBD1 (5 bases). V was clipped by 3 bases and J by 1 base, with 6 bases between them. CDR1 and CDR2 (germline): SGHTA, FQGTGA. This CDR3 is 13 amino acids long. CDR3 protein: CASSFQGNTEAFF. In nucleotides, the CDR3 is TGTGCCAGCAGCTTTCAGGGGAACACTGAAGCTTTCTTT.

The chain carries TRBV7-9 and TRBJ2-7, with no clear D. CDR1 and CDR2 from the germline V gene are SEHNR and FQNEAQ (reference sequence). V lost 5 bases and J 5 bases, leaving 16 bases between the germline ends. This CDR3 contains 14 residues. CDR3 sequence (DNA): TGTGCCAGCAGCCTCACTCCGAGCAGTGACGAGCAGTACTTC. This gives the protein CASSLTPSSDEQYF.

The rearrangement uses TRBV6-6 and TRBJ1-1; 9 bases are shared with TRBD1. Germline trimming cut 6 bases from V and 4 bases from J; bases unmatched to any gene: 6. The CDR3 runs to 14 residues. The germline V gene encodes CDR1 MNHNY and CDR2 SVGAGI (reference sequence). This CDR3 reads CASRRQGGVTEAFF. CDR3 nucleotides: TGTGCCAGCAGACGACAGGGGGGAGTCACTGAAGCTTTCTTT.

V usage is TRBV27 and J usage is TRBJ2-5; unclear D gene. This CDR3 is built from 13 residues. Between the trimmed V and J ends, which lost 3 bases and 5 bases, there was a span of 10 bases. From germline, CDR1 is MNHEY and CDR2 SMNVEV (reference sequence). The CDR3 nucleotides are TGTGCCAGCAGTTTCTATGGTTCGGAGACCCAGTACTTC. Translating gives CASSFYGSETQYF.

CDR3 region: CASSPSAGGWGKNIQYF. The DNA of the CDR3 is TGTGCCAGCAGCCCCAGCGCGGGGGGGTGGGGCAAAAACATTCAGTACTTC. The V and J genes are TRBV9 and TRBJ2-4; TRBD2 agrees at 9 bases. CDR3 length equals 17 residues. The V gene's germline CDR1 is SGDLS and CDR2 YYNGEE. The ends lost 4 bases at V and 3 bases at J; junction bases unmatched: 11.

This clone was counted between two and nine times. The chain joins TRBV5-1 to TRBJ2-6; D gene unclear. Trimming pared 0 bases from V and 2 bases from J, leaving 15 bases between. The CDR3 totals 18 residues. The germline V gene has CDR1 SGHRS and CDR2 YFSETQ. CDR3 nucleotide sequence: TGCGCCAGCAGCTTGGCGAGTCCGGACGTTCCTGGGGCCAACGTCCTGACTTTC. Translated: CASSLASPDVPGANVLTF.